The 18 T cell receptor beta chains below all came from one sample that was sequenced in a study of T cells after yellow fever vaccination. TCRdb re-analysed the 5' RACE reads in MiXCR, keeping a single row per CDR3 protein. The sample carries tens of thousands of distinct CDR3 sequences, roughly 7.4% recorded once. Sequenced here: CD8+ T cells sorted from PBMCs, sampled on the day of the yellow fever booster vaccination. These TCRs come from a young man who received the YFV17D yellow fever vaccine.

This clonotype was picked up many times. The rearrangement links TRBV18 to TRBJ2-2; D is tentatively TRBD1 or TRBD2 (5 bases each). V gave up 0 bases and J gave up 4 bases, with 18 bases separating them. CDR1 and CDR2 from the germline V gene are KGHSH and LQKENI. CDR3 length equals 18 residues. CDR3 sequence reads: CASSPPWERLRATGELFF. The CDR3 region has the DNA TGTGCCAGCTCACCACCCTGGGAGCGCCTCAGGGCCACCGGGGAGCTGTTTTTT.

The chain joins TRBV11-2 to TRBJ2-7; 8 nucleotides line up with TRBD2. From germline, CDR1 is SGHAT and CDR2 FQNNGV. The CDR3 extends over 15 amino acids. V was pared by 0 bases and J by 0 bases, with 1 base of the junction left unmatched. CDR3: CASSLESGSSYEQYF. The CDR3 DNA is TGTGCCAGCAGCTTAGAGAGCGGGAGCTCCTACGAGCAGTACTTC.

The chain links TRBV18 to TRBJ2-2, with TRBD2 identical over 8 bases. The CDR3 runs to 16 residues. The junction had 7 bases not matched to a gene; V was cut back by 2 bases and J by 5 bases. Germline values: CDR1 KGHSH, CDR2 LQKENI. Here the CDR3 DNA reads TGTGCCAGCTCACCATTCAGCGGGAGTGTTACCGGGGAGCTGTTTTTT. This codes for CASSPFSGSVTGELFF.

The chain carries TRBV10-3 and TRBJ2-6; D remains ambiguous. V gave up 0 bases and J gave up 0 bases, with 9 bases separating them. This CDR3 is built from 17 residues. Germline V lookup: CDR1 ENHRY, CDR2 SYGVKD. CDR3 sequence (DNA): TGTGCCATCAGTGAGTCTACAACTTACTCTGGGGCCAACGTCCTGACTTTC. It translates to CAISESTTYSGANVLTF.

The chain has TRBV5-1 and TRBJ2-1; 7 bases line up with TRBD2. V shed 4 bases and J 8 bases; nucleotides not matched to a gene: 9. CDR1 and CDR2 from the germline V gene are SGHRS and YFSETQ. The CDR3 has 14 amino acids. The CDR3 loop reads CASSPQSGRDEQFF. CDR3 DNA sequence: TGCGCCAGCAGCCCCCAATCAGGGAGGGATGAGCAGTTCTTC.

The chain links TRBV4-3 to TRBJ2-1, with D maybe TRBD2 (6 bases). Germline V CDR1 and CDR2: LGHNA, YSLEER. The CDR3 loop spans 15 amino acids. With 4 bases removed from V and 0 bases from J, the gap between germline ends came to 10 bases. CDR3 sequence (DNA): TGCGCCAGCAGCCGAGCCGGGGGCTCCTACAATGAGCAGTTCTTC. It translates to CASSRAGGSYNEQFF.

This clonotype was observed a few times. This chain uses TRBV6-1 with TRBJ2-1, with D possibly matching TRBD2 (6 bases). This CDR3 contains 15 residues. Looked up from germline, CDR1 is MNHNS and CDR2 is SASEGT. Trimming took off 6 bases at V and 6 bases at J, with 18 bases between the two ends. CDR3 nucleotides: TGTGCCAGCAGGGAATCGGGACTTCCCTCCAATGAGCAGTTCTTC. It encodes CASRESGLPSNEQFF.

This clonotype was seen more than once but under ten times. The genes are TRBV7-9 and TRBJ2-1; TRBD1 is a possible D gene (6 bases). Germline lookup yields CDR1 SEHNR and CDR2 FQNEAQ (reference sequence). V was clipped by 3 bases and J by 2 bases, with 11 bases between them. This CDR3 is built from 15 residues. The CDR3 loop is CASSFLQGAYNEQFF. In nucleotides, the CDR3 is TGTGCCAGCAGCTTTTTACAGGGAGCCTACAATGAGCAGTTCTTC.

This rearrangement joins TRBV7-6 to TRBJ2-7; D might be TRBD1 (6 bases). This CDR3 has 15 residues. V lost 0 bases to trimming and J lost 6 bases, with 15 bases between them. Germline CDR1 reads SGHVS; CDR2 reads FNYEAQ. In DNA form, the CDR3 reads TGTGCCAGCAGCTTAGCGGACAGTCCACGCTCCGAGCAGTACTTC. Protein: CASSLADSPRSEQYF.

This clonotype was found many times. J is TRBJ1-1 and V is TRBV10-1, with D unclear. The V gene lost 5 bases and the J gene lost 1 base, with 8 bases spanning the gap. Per germline, CDR1 WNHNN and CDR2 SYGVQD (reference sequence). The CDR3 is 13 amino acids. The CDR3: CASSLGANTEAFF. The CDR3 coding sequence is TGCGCCAGCAGTTTGGGTGCGAACACTGAAGCTTTCTTT.

This rearrangement joins TRBV15 to TRBJ2-3, with 7 nucleotides matching TRBD1. This CDR3 is 15 amino acids long. In germline, CDR1 is LNHNV, CDR2 YYDKDF (reference sequence). V shed 5 bases, J shed 1 base, and the junction held 6 bases outside the gene matches. Here the CDR3 DNA reads TGTGCCACCAGCTCTCGCGGACAGGGCACAGATACGCAGTATTTT. Translated, it gives CATSSRGQGTDTQYF.

The chain combines TRBV5-1 with TRBJ2-7; TRBD1 might be the D (5 bases). The CDR3 spans 13 residues. CDR1 is SGHRS, CDR2 YFSETQ, per germline. Trimming left V 4 bases short and J 2 bases short, with 10 bases between. The CDR3 sequence is CASSTDTTYEQYF. CDR3 nucleotide sequence: TGCGCCAGCAGCACGGACACAACCTACGAGCAGTACTTC.

The chain's CDR3 is CASSHLDGPTGELFF. The DNA of the CDR3 is TGCGCCAGCAGCCACCTGGACGGTCCCACCGGGGAGCTGTTTTTT. The chain joins TRBV4-3 to TRBJ2-2; no firm D call. CDR3 size: 15 residues. V was shortened by 3 bases and J by 4 bases, with 12 bases between the two germline ends. Per germline, CDR1 LGHNA and CDR2 YSLEER.

V usage is TRBV3-1 and J usage is TRBJ1-5, with a possible D match to TRBD1 (5 bases). Germline CDR1 is LGHDT and CDR2 is YNNKEL (reference sequence). Trimming took off 2 bases at V and 8 bases at J, with 7 bases between the two ends. The CDR3 length is 12 residues. CDR3 in amino acids: CASSQMGEPQHF. In DNA form, the CDR3 reads TGTGCCAGCAGCCAAATGGGGGAGCCCCAGCATTTT.

J is TRBJ2-7 and V is TRBV20-1; perhaps TRBD2 as D (6 bases). Germline-derived CDR1 and CDR2 are DFQATT and SNEGSKA (reference sequence). V was clipped by 3 bases and J by 2 bases, with 11 bases between them. This CDR3 has 13 residues. The CDR3 is CSASGSSTYEQYF. The CDR3 DNA reads TGCAGTGCTAGCGGGAGCTCCACCTACGAGCAGTACTTC.

This clonotype was detected only a few times. The CDR3 reads CSARAEAKREGAYEQYF. As DNA, the CDR3 is TGCAGTGCTAGAGCTGAAGCTAAGCGGGAGGGAGCCTACGAGCAGTACTTC. The chain joins TRBV20-1 to TRBJ2-7; TRBD2 aligns across 10 bases. The J segment lost 2 bases and the V segment lost 1 base, leaving 11 bases of the junction unmatched. Germline CDR1 is DFQATT and CDR2 is SNEGSKA (reference sequence). The CDR3 covers 17 residues.

The chain carries TRBV24-1 and TRBJ2-3; the match to TRBD2 covers 14 bases. Germline CDR1 and CDR2: KGHDR and SFDVKD. V shed 9 bases, J shed 1 base, and the junction held 17 bases outside the gene matches. This CDR3 has 20 amino acids. Here the CDR3 DNA reads TGTGCCACCGGACCCAAACCGGGACTAGCGGGAGAGTGGGGCACAGATACGCAGTATTTT. Residues: CATGPKPGLAGEWGTDTQYF.

The V gene is TRBV7-9, the J gene TRBJ1-1; no clear D gene. V lost 1 base to trimming and J lost 6 bases, with 6 bases between them. The CDR3 loop spans 12 amino acids. Germline loops: CDR1 SEHNR, CDR2 FQNEAQ (reference sequence). The CDR3 bases are TGTGCCAGCAGCTTAGTGGCCCCTGAAGCTTTCTTT. This translates into CASSLVAPEAFF.